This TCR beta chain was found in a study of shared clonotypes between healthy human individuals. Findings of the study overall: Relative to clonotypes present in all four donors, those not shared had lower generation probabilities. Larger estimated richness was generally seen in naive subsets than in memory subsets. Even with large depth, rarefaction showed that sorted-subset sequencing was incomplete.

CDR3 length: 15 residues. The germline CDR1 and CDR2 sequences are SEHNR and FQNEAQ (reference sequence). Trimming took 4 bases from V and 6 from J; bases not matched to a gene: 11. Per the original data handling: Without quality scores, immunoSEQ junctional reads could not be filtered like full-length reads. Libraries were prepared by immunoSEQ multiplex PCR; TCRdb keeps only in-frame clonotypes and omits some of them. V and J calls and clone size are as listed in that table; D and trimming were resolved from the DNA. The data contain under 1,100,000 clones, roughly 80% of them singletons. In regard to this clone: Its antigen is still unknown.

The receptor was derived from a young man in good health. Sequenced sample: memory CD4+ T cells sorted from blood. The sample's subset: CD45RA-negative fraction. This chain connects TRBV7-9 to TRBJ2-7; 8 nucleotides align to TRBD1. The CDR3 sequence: CASSSGGGQGGEQYF. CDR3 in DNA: TGTGCCAGCAGCTCTGGTGGTGGACAGGGCGGCGAGCAGTACTTC. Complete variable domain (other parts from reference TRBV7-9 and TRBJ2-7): DTGVSQNPRHKITKRGQNVTFRCDPISEHNRLYWYRQTLGQGPEFLTYFQNEAQLEKSRLLSDRFSAERPKGSFSTLEIQRTEQGDSAMYLCASSSGGGQGGEQYFGPGTRLTVT.